These 7 T cell receptor beta chains share one sample of origin, sequenced in a study of T cells after yellow fever vaccination (dated by TCRdb to between 2018 and 2021). This specimen's treatment or condition label, interpreted: live attenuated yellow fever vaccine strain. Libraries were made using 5' RACE. Sequencing was carried out with an Illumina HiSeq 2500. TCRdb reanalyzed the raw reads on its own, using fastp at Q25 for trimming and MiXCR for clone calling, and kept in-frame beta chains. All rows with the same CDR3 protein become a single entry with the most common DNA and genes. This sample gives some 600,000 distinct CDR3 sequences in total; roughly an eighth of them show up just once. The ten largest make up about 15% of the sample. This sample comprised PBMCs, obtained on the day of the yellow fever booster vaccination. The receptors were sampled from a man aged 25-45 years who received the YFV17D yellow fever vaccine.

This chain uses TRBV27 with TRBJ2-5; D gene ambiguous. Germline CDR1 is MNHEY and CDR2 is SMNVEV (reference sequence). The CDR3 is made up of 13 amino acids. The ends were cut back, 0 bases at V and 5 bases at J, with 7 bases in the middle. CDR3 protein: CASSLSPWETQYF. The CDR3 DNA follows: TGTGCCAGCAGTTTATCACCTTGGGAGACCCAGTACTTC.

V and J are TRBV7-2 and TRBJ2-5; perhaps TRBD2 as D (5 bases). Germline values: CDR1 SGHTA, CDR2 FQGNSA. V was trimmed by 5 bases and J by 5 bases, leaving 18 bases between them. The CDR3 sequence is 15 residues long. In DNA, the CDR3 is TGTGCCAGCAGCATCCTAGCTTCGAAATGGGAGACCCAGTACTTC. Translated: CASSILASKWETQYF.

This chain connects TRBV7-2 to TRBJ2-7; D uncertain. Germline values: CDR1 SGHTA, CDR2 FQGNSA. Trimming shortened V by 1 base and J by 7 bases, and 8 bases separated the two germline ends. The CDR3 totals 12 residues. CDR3 residues: CASSLVRLEQYF. As DNA, the CDR3 is TGTGCCAGCAGCTTAGTTAGGTTAGAGCAGTACTTC.

In this sample, this clonotype turned up a few times. The rearrangement links TRBV5-1 to TRBJ1-6, with D perhaps matching TRBD1 (6 bases). This CDR3 region has 15 residues. Germline V gene sequence: CDR1 SGHRS, CDR2 YFSETQ. Trimming took off 6 bases at V and 7 bases at J, with 17 bases between the two ends. CDR3 in DNA: TGCGCCAGCAACGCACAGGGAGGTCAGAATTCACCCCTCCACTTT. This sequence encodes CASNAQGGQNSPLHF.

This clonotype was detected only a few times. Possible read error: a much larger clone is one base away. This chain links TRBV3-1 with TRBJ2-5, with 8 bases that match TRBD1. With V trimmed by 4 bases and J by 5 bases, 3 bases remained unmatched. From germline, CDR1 is LGHDT and CDR2 YNNKEL (reference sequence). The length of the CDR3 is 13 residues. CDR3 DNA: TGTGCCAGCAGCCGACAGGGGTTGGAGACCCAGTACTTC. Protein sequence: CASSRQGLETQYF.

This clonotype was detected only a few times. The V and J genes are TRBV14 and TRBJ2-7; 12 bases match TRBD2. Looked up from germline, CDR1 is SGHDN and CDR2 is FVKESK. The ends lost 3 bases at V and 5 bases at J; junction bases unmatched: 5. The CDR3 sequence is 15 residues long. This chain's CDR3 is CASSQRLAGDHEQYF. The CDR3, as DNA: TGTGCCAGCAGCCAGAGACTAGCGGGAGATCACGAGCAGTACTTC.

The chain carries TRBV5-1 and TRBJ2-7; 12 nucleotides agree with TRBD2. CDR1 and CDR2 (germline): SGHRS, YFSETQ. The V and J ends lost 4 bases and 6 bases, in that order; junction bases with no gene match: 5. The CDR3 is 14 residues long. Written as DNA, the CDR3 is TGCGCCAGCAGCCTGACTAGCGGGAGATCCGAGCAGTACTTC. Protein sequence: CASSLTSGRSEQYF.